This section outlines one T cell receptor beta chain sequence together with its context. Antigen: not known. Germline V gives CDR1 SEHNR, CDR2 FQNEAQ (reference sequence). The CDR3 contains 11 residues. The V end lost 4 bases, the J end lost 9 bases, and 7 bases lay between the germline ends. The data derive from a study of molecular identifiers for immune sequencing clone quantification. Findings and limits, study-wide: Identical barcode-sharing TCR molecules could lead to underestimated sizes for highly expanded clones. One cell's worth of spiked Jurkat TCR RNA was reportedly detectable among about 930,000 naive cells.

Preparation of the bulk TCR libraries relied on previously described methods and listed TCR primers. Using its own MiXCR run on the PCR reads, TCRdb lists one record per CDR3 protein. This sample has approximately 90,000 distinct CDR3 sequences, with around 20% found just once. Naive CD8 T cells were picked out by sorting for CD8+CD4-CCR7+CD45RA+. The chain links TRBV7-9 to TRBJ2-1; D not certain. This clonotype originated in a human donor in good health. Some libraries in this study had Jurkat cell RNA spiked in. The specimen was naive CD8+ T cells from blood, with Jurkat cell RNA spiked in. Subset here: FACS-sorted CD8+CD4-CCR7+CD45RA+ naive T cells. CDR3 residues: CASSWNFEQFF. Here the CDR3 DNA reads TGTGCCAGCAGCTGGAATTTTGAGCAGTTCTTC.